By frequency in the sample, the clone carrying this T cell receptor beta chain is medium-sized (0.01 to 0.1%). The target antigen is unknown. The junction does not match germline at one end; this may be a read error. This sample was included in a study of tumor-infiltrating lymphocytes in glioblastoma multiforme. Germline CDR1 SGHAT, CDR2 FQNNGV. The CDR3 sequence is 12 residues long. Three nested ARM-PCR rounds with V-beta and C-beta primers built TCRB libraries. TCRdb re-called the multiplex PCR reads with MiXCR, one entry per CDR3 protein. The repertoire holds some 32,000 distinct CDR3 sequences, about 58% seen once, with around a third in the top ten. The study's findings and limits: T cells were not sorted into functional subsets.

This clonotype originated in a male donor with glioblastoma. The chain links TRBV11-2 to TRBJ2-5; TRBD2 is a possible D gene (6 bases). The source material was brain tumor tissue. The CDR3 protein is CASSLNREPVDF. CDR3 bases: TGTGCCAGCAGCCTGAACCGGGAGCCGGTGGACTTC.